Listed here is a single T cell receptor (beta chain). Produced via immunoSEQ multiplex PCR; TCRdb's table is partial and in-frame only. The sample comprises 15,000 or so clones, less than 97% of which are singletons, and about 3.9% rests with the top ten. The CDR3 is 16 amino acids. Germline assignment: CDR1 SNHLY and CDR2 FYNNEI. V shed 2 bases, J shed 5 bases, and the junction held 11 bases outside the gene matches. Time point: baseline, week 1 (first vaccination visit). Documented treatment: pre-vaccination baseline after standard-of-care therapy. Each of the donors came in with new WHO grade 3 or 4 astrocytomas that were IDH1-mutant and ATRX-lost. This sample is part of a study of a mutant IDH1 vaccine in newly diagnosed glioma. Across the study: Pretreatment consisted of radiotherapy, temozolomide, or both, with most receiving both.

The chain joins TRBV2 to TRBJ2-5, with 7 positions matching TRBD2. The sample in question was peripheral blood mononuclear cells (PBMCs), obtained from a glioma patient treated with radiotherapy, temozolomide or both. This clonotype was obtained from a woman aged 18 to 35 with glioma. Some clones in this sample may be carry-over from other donors' samples. CDR3 sequence (DNA): TGTGCCAGCAGTGAATGGATGGGAGGGGAGGGGGAGACCCAGTACTTC. Translating it yields CASSEWMGGEGETQYF. Drawing the rest from reference TRBV2 and TRBJ2-5, the complete variable domain is EPEVTQTPSHQVTQMGQEVILRCVPISNHLYFYWYRQILGQKVEFLVSFYNNEISEKSEIFDDQFSVERPDGSNFTLKIRSTKLEDSAMYFCASSEWMGGEGETQYFGPGTRLLVL.